This T cell receptor (beta chain) is drawn from a study of blood T cell repertoires in COVID-19. In the original analysis: From reference gene primer amplification, estimates of nucleated cell counts were derived. Libraries were prepared by immunoSEQ multiplex PCR; TCRdb keeps only in-frame clonotypes and omits some of them. That table gives V, J and clone size, and the DNA gave D and trimming. The sample lists around 130,000 clones, around 89% seen once, with less than 2.5% in the top ten. The CDR3 is 15 amino acids. After removal of 4 bases from V and 3 bases from J, the junction contained 9 bases not matched to a gene.

The chain uses TRBV23-1 and TRBJ2-7; 7 bases are shared with TRBD1. TRBV23-1 is identified as an open reading frame with a role that is uncertain. The specimen was peripheral blood. The receptor was isolated from a man aged 65 to 79 with active COVID-19. The CDR3 spells CASSLEDRLFYEQYF. In DNA, the CDR3 is TGCGCCAGCAGTCTAGAGGACAGGCTTTTCTACGAGCAGTACTTC.